The rows below give T cell receptor beta chains drawn from one sample of a study of T-cell reconstitution after alpha-beta-depleted transplantation in children. One entry per CDR3 protein results from TCRdb running MiXCR on the PCR reads. The repertoire consists of 350,000 to 450,000 distinct CDR3 sequences, with around 21% occurring once and the leading ten covering less than 4.5%. The material was PBMCs from the stem cell graft donor, obtained from the stem cell graft. These receptors were taken from a human donor who donated a stem cell graft to a child with acute myeloid leukemia. CDR3s include the opening cysteine and the closing phenylalanine or tryptophan. A D gene is named only where the DNA matches it firmly. A clone size is listed for some rows: how often the clone was seen (once, few, many), or a class if it is expanded.

size,J,D,V,CDR3,DNA
NA,TRBJ1-5,NA,TRBV6-1,CASSLTVSGQPQHF,TGTGCCAGCAGCCTTACGGTTTCCGGACAGCCCCAGCATTTT
NA,TRBJ2-7,TRBD1,TRBV12-3/TRBV12-4,CASSRKGQGASYEQYF,TGTGCCAGCAGCCGGAAGGGACAGGGGGCGTCCTACGAGCAGTACTTC
few,TRBJ2-1,NA,TRBV5-1,CASRPGRSYNEQFF,TGCGCCAGCAGACCAGGGCGCTCCTACAATGAGCAGTTCTTC
NA,TRBJ1-4,NA,TRBV20-1,CSAGGGSGLFF,TGCAGTGCCGGAGGGGGGAGTGGACTGTTTTTT
NA,TRBJ2-5,NA,TRBV7-2,CASSSKSQYF,TGTGCCAGCAGCTCCAAGTCCCAGTACTTC
few,TRBJ2-1,NA,TRBV7-2,CASSPRASDLNNEQFF,TGTGCCAGCAGCCCACGCGCTAGTGACTTGAACAATGAGCAGTTCTTC
many,TRBJ2-4,NA,TRBV20-1,CSASRGAQNIQYF,TGCAGTGCTAGTCGAGGGGCCCAGAACATTCAGTACTTC
NA,TRBJ1-1,TRBD1,TRBV20-1,CSAKTPGQGGVYTEAFF,TGCAGTGCGAAAACACCGGGACAGGGCGGGGTGTACACTGAAGCTTTCTTT
few,TRBJ2-1,NA,TRBV2,CASLKIPLYNEQFF,TGTGCCAGCCTGAAGATTCCACTCTACAATGAGCAGTTCTTC
NA,TRBJ2-3,TRBD2,TRBV4-2,CASSPTLAGDMDTQYF,TGTGCCAGCAGCCCCACGCTAGCGGGAGATATGGATACGCAGTATTTT
few,TRBJ2-5,TRBD2,TRBV7-6,CASSLSGRYETQYF,TGTGCCAGCAGCTTGAGCGGGAGGTACGAGACCCAGTACTTC
few,TRBJ1-4,NA,TRBV28,CASSPVRSEINEKLFF,TGTGCCAGCAGTCCGGTTAGGTCTGAAATTAATGAAAAACTGTTTTTT
few,TRBJ2-7,NA,TRBV28,CASTPTGRYEQYF,TGTGCCAGCACCCCGACAGGGAGGTACGAGCAGTACTTC
NA,TRBJ2-3,TRBD1,TRBV15,CATSRPDRVPADTQYF,TGTGCCACCAGCAGACCGGACAGGGTTCCCGCAGATACGCAGTATTTT
few,TRBJ1-1,NA,TRBV20-1,CSARGVGAEAFF,TGCAGTGCTAGAGGGGTGGGCGCTGAAGCTTTCTTT
NA,TRBJ2-2,TRBD1,TRBV24-1,CATSETGQGAPTNTGELFF,TGTGCCACCAGTGAGACCGGACAGGGGGCCCCTACCAACACCGGGGAGCTGTTTTTT
NA,TRBJ2-3,NA,TRBV12-3/TRBV12-4,CANPWQIDTQYF,TGTGCCAACCCCTGGCAGATAGATACGCAGTATTTT
NA,TRBJ1-2,NA,TRBV14,CASSQAGRGYGYTF,TGTGCCAGCAGCCAAGCGGGACGGGGCTATGGCTACACCTTC
few,TRBJ2-3,TRBD2,TRBV5-1,CASSLVAGPPDTQYF,TGCGCCAGCAGCTTGGTAGCGGGACCGCCAGATACGCAGTATTTT
NA,TRBJ2-5,NA,TRBV6-5,CASSYSSGNQETQYF,TGTGCCAGCAGTTACTCGTCGGGGAACCAAGAGACCCAGTACTTC
few,TRBJ2-5,TRBD2,TRBV5-1,CASQREVRETQYF,TGCGCCAGCCAGCGGGAGGTCAGAGAGACCCAGTACTTC
NA,TRBJ2-1,NA,TRBV3-1,CASSQDGLAHNEQFF,TGTGCCAGCAGCCAAGATGGGCTAGCGCACAATGAGCAGTTCTTC
NA,TRBJ2-2,NA,TRBV28,CASSFPTGTGELFF,TGTGCCAGCAGTTTCCCCACAGGGACCGGGGAGCTGTTTTTT
NA,TRBJ2-1,NA,TRBV7-9,CASLGLWGNEQFF,TGTGCCAGCTTGGGGCTGTGGGGTAATGAGCAGTTCTTC
NA,TRBJ1-5,NA,TRBV2,CASSILVGYSNQPQHF,TGTGCCAGCAGTATCCTGGTGGGCTATAGCAATCAGCCCCAGCATTTT
NA,TRBJ2-2,TRBD2,TRBV9,CASSPRREVGELFF,TGTGCCAGCAGCCCCCGCCGGGAGGTCGGGGAGCTGTTTTTT
few,TRBJ2-5,TRBD2,TRBV20-1,CSAGGLAGQETQYF,TGCAGTGCTGGGGGACTAGCGGGGCAAGAGACCCAGTACTTC